This T cell receptor (beta chain) derives from a study of OX40 agonist ivuxolimab in advanced cancers. Study in general: Patients in the trial were receiving intravenous ivuxolimab every 2 weeks, at doses of 0.01 to 10 mg/kg. A partial response was reached by three patients: one with hepatocellular carcinoma and two with cutaneous melanoma.

Using immunoSEQ multiplex PCR, the repertoire was profiled, and TCRdb retains in-frame clones only, with some absent. Counted here are around 33,000 clones, roughly 80% occurring once; the ten biggest clones make up approximately 12%. Trimming cost V 6 bases and J 6 bases, with 8 bases left between them. The CDR3 runs 11 residues. Germline CDR1 is MDHEN and CDR2 is SYDVKM. Peripheral blood came from all dose cohorts at three timepoints. The specimen comprised CD4+ or CD8+ T cells sorted from blood, sampled in a trial of the OX40 agonist ivuxolimab. The TCR sequence derives from an adult with an advanced solid tumor such as melanoma, head and neck, liver or kidney cancer. The chain combines TRBV28 with TRBJ1-1; the D is unclear. The CDR3 loop is CASSYSAEAFF. Written as DNA, the CDR3 is TGTGCCAGCAGCTACAGCGCTGAAGCTTTCTTT.